This record looks at one T cell receptor beta chain sequence and its context. These data originate in a study of blood T cell repertoires in COVID-19. Study-wide background: Both acute and convalescent COVID-19 samples were obtained from the United States, Italy and Spain. T cells, B-cell-depleted T cells, or PBMCs provided the cDNA or gDNA that served as material.

Data came from immunoSEQ multiplex PCR; TCRdb stores just in-frame clones and leaves some out. The repertoire holds around 80,000 clones, with roughly 87% as singletons. Per germline, CDR1 MNHEY and CDR2 SVGEGT. Trimming took 5 bases from V and 6 from J, leaving 17 bases between them. The CDR3 is made up of 15 amino acids. V gene TRBV6-2 or TRBV6-3 combines with J gene TRBJ1-5; possible D gene TRBD1, 6 bases. Sequences were obtained from peripheral blood. The receptor was isolated from a man older than 75 with acute or convalescent COVID-19. Written as DNA, the CDR3 is TGTGCCAGCAGTGCTAACAGGGACGGTGGTCAGCCCCAGCATTTT. The encoded protein is CASSANRDGGQPQHF.